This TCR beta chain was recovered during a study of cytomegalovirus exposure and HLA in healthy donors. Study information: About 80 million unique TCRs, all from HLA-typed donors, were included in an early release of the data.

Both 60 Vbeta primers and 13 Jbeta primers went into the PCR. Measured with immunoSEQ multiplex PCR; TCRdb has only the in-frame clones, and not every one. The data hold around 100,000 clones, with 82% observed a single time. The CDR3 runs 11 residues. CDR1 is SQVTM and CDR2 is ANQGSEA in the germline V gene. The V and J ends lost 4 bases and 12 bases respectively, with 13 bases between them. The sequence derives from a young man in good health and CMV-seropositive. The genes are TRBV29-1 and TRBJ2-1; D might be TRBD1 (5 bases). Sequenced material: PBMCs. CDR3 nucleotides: TGCAGCGTTGTTCAGGGCCTGGGGCAGTTCTTC. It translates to CSVVQGLGQFF.